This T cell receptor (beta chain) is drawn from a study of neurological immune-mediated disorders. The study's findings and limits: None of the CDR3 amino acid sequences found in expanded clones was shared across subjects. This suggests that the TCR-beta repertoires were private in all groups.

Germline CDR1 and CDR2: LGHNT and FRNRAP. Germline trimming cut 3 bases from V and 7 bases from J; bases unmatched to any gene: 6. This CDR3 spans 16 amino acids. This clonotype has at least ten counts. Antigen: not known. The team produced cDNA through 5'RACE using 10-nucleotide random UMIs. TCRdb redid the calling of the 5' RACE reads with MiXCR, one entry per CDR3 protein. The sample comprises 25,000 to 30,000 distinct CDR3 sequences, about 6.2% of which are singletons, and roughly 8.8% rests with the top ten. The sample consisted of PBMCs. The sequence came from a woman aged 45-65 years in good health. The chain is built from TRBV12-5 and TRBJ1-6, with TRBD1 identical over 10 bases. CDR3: CASGFGDRGRNSPLHF. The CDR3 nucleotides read TGTGCTAGTGGTTTCGGGGACAGGGGACGGAATTCACCCCTCCACTTT. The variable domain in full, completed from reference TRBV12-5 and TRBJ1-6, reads DARVTQTPRHKVTEMGQEVTMRCQPILGHNTVFWYRQTMMQGLELLAYFRNRAPLDDSGMPKDRFSAEMPDATLATLKIQPSEPRDSAVYFCASGFGDRGRNSPLHFGNGTRLTVT.